This passage covers 28 T cell receptor beta chains from one sample sequenced in a study of tumor and adjacent non-tumor tissue in lung cancer. This sample's RNA came from whole unsorted tissue. This non-tumor lung sample came from over 3 cm beyond the tumor edge. A modified ARM-PCR protocol with three rounds of nested PCR amplified TCRbeta. Using its own MiXCR run on the multiplex PCR reads, TCRdb lists one record per CDR3 protein. Of roughly 75,000 distinct CDR3 sequences in the sample, approximately 81% were seen once. The sample comprised distant non-tumor lung tissue. These TCRs come from a man between 60 and 70 years old with non-small cell lung cancer.

A single count supports this clonotype. Without the conserved terminal phenylalanine or tryptophan, this CDR3 likely stems from a read error. The limits of the CDR3 on the DNA are not certain, so only TCRdb's listed CDR3 is given. V and J are TRBV11-1 and TRBJ2-1; the DNA was not compared with TRBD2, the D call given in the table. From germline, CDR1 is SGHAT and CDR2 FQDESV (reference sequence). The CDR3 spans 20 amino acids, including both terminal residues. CDR3 sequence: CASSLYPGTSGASSYNEQSL.

About this clonotype: A much larger clone lies a single base off, so this may be a read error. V is TRBV6-2 or TRBV6-3 and J is TRBJ2-3; D remains ambiguous. Germline V CDR1 and CDR2: MNHEY, SVGEGT. Trimming shortened V by 7 bases and J by 10 bases, and 15 bases separated the two germline ends. CDR3 length: 12 amino acids. CDR3 region: CASNPFRRSQYF. The CDR3 DNA reads TGTGCCAGCAACCCGTTCAGGCGATCGCAGTATTTT.

This clonotype occurred a few times. This chain connects TRBV11-3 to TRBJ2-3; D not resolved. The CDR3 runs 13 residues. V shed 1 base and J shed 2 bases, with 4 bases lying between them. Germline V gene lookup returns CDR1 SGHNT and CDR2 YENEEA. CDR3 coding DNA: TGTGCCAGCAGCTTAGGTTACACAGATACGCAGTATTTT. Its translation is CASSLGYTDTQYF.

As concerns this clonotype: This is likely a read error, given that the CDR3 carries no conserved phenylalanine or tryptophan at its end. The V gene is TRBV11-2, the J gene TRBJ2-7; 7 bases line up with TRBD2. The CDR3 spans 15 residues. The V segment lost 6 bases and the J segment 3 bases; nucleotides outside the gene matches: 11. Germline V CDR1 and CDR2: SGHAT, FQNNGV. The chain's CDR3 is CASSPERGGYYEQYL. The CDR3 DNA sequence: TGTGCCAGCAGTCCTGAGCGGGGAGGTTACTACGAGCAGTACCTC.

This chain connects TRBV11-2 to TRBJ2-5; D is tentatively TRBD1 or TRBD2 (5 bases each). Trimming took 1 base from V and 5 from J, leaving 8 bases between them. Germline-derived CDR1 and CDR2 are SGHAT and FQNNGV. The CDR3 spans 13 residues. CDR3 DNA sequence: TGTGCCAGCAGCTTAGGGGGGACCGAGACCCAGTACTTC. Amino acid sequence: CASSLGGTETQYF.

Regarding this clonotype: The CDR3 does not close with the conserved phenylalanine or tryptophan, likely indicating a read error. The chain carries TRBV11-2 and TRBJ2-6; 11 bases are a match to TRBD2. This CDR3 contains 18 residues. Per germline, CDR1 SGHAT and CDR2 FQNNGV. The CDR3 sequence: CASSPTSGGATEANILTL. CDR3 nucleotide sequence: TGTGCCAGCAGTCCAACTAGCGGGGGAGCCACTGAGGCCAACATCCTGACTTTA.

Regarding this clonotype: One end of the junction does not line up with germline, which may come from a read error. The genes are TRBV5-4 and TRBJ2-2; D unresolved. The V gene's germline CDR1 is SGHNT and CDR2 YYREEE (reference sequence). The CDR3 spans 18 residues. The CDR3 bases are TGTACCAGCAGCTTGGATGGTCTGCAGCAAACGAACACCGGGGAGCTGTTTTTT. Its translation is CTSSLDGLQQTNTGELFF.

As for this clonotype: It may be a read error: a sequence one base away is much more abundant. The chain joins TRBV7-8 to TRBJ2-1; D not resolved. Trimming took off 4 bases at V and 3 bases at J, with 7 bases between the two ends. Germline V gene lookup returns CDR1 SGHVS and CDR2 FQNEAQ. This CDR3 is built from 13 residues. The CDR3 bases are TGTGCCAGCAGCTGTGGGAACTACAATGAGCAGTTCTTC. It translates to CASSCGNYNEQFF. The whole variable domain, remainder taken from reference TRBV7-8 and TRBJ2-1, is GAGVSQSPRYKVAKRGQDVALRCDPISGHVSLFWYQQALGQGPEFLTYFQNEAQLDKSGLPSDRFFAERPEGSVSTLKIQRTQQEDSAVYLCASSCGNYNEQFFGPGTRLTVL.

The chain recombines TRBV11-1 with TRBJ2-1; D is perhaps TRBD2 (6 bases). CDR1 and CDR2 (germline): SGHAT, FQDESV (reference sequence). The length of the CDR3 is 14 residues. CDR3 in amino acids: CISGVYGTGGEQFF. In DNA form, the CDR3 reads TGTATCAGCGGCGTATACGGGACCGGGGGTGAACAGTTCTTC.

A word on this clonotype: The conserved phenylalanine or tryptophan is not found at the CDR3 terminus, so this likely reflects a read error. No DNA is shown, since the ends of the CDR3 on it are uncertain; the CDR3 is the one TCRdb lists. CDR3 in amino acids: CASSLLQGSGVFY. The chain carries TRBV5-6 and TRBJ1-1; the table assigns TRBD1, which was not confirmed against the DNA. From germline, CDR1 is SGHDT and CDR2 YYEEEE. The CDR3 length equals 13 residues, ends included.

On this clonotype: A read error may explain this, as a much larger clone is one base away. The V and J genes are TRBV5-6 and TRBJ2-1; D is possibly TRBD1 (5 bases). Germline CDR1 is SGHDT and CDR2 is YYEEEE. This CDR3 has 15 amino acids. CDR3 DNA: TGTGCCATCAGCTCGGACATTAGCTCCTACAATGAGCAGTTCTTC. Amino acids: CAISSDISSYNEQFF.

The chain links TRBV7-8 to TRBJ2-3; 9 nucleotides match TRBD2. Germline V lookup: CDR1 SGHVS, CDR2 FQNEAQ. The V and J ends lost 3 bases and 5 bases, in that order; junction bases with no gene match: 9. The CDR3 loop spans 16 amino acids. CDR3 coding DNA: TGTGCCAGCAGCTTCGGGACTAGCCCCTACAGAGATACGCAGTATTTT. Protein product: CASSFGTSPYRDTQYF.

Of note for this clonotype: The junction and the germline gene differ at one end; a read error may be behind it. This chain links TRBV12-5 with TRBJ1-2; 8 bases map to TRBD1. The V gene's germline CDR1 is LGHNT and CDR2 FRNRAP. The CDR3 is 16 amino acids. In DNA form, the CDR3 reads TGTGCTAGTGATCTCAGGGCAGGGGGCGACAGAGTATGGCTACACTTC. Protein sequence: CASDLRAGGDRVWLHF. The whole variable domain, remainder taken from reference TRBV12-5 and TRBJ1-2, is DARVTQTPRHKVTEMGQEVTMRCQPILGHNTVFWYRQTMMQGLELLAYFRNRAPLDDSGMPKDRFSAEMPDATLATLKIQPSEPRDSAVYFCASDLRAGGDRVWLHFGSGTRLTVV.

Of note for this clonotype: At one boundary the junction diverges from the germline segment, which might be a read error. The chain couples TRBV29-1 to TRBJ2-7; D may match TRBD1 or TRBD2 (6 bases each). Germline V gene lookup returns CDR1 SQVTM and CDR2 ANQGSEA. There are 13 residues in the CDR3. Written as DNA, the CDR3 is TGCATCGTTGGAGGGGGGCGCTCCTACGAGCAGTACTTC. Translated, it gives CIVGGGRSYEQYF.

This clonotype was recorded once. The junction departs from the called germline gene at one end, perhaps through a read error. This chain uses TRBV6-5 with TRBJ2-5; D might be TRBD2 (7 bases). Germline V gene lookup returns CDR1 MNHEY and CDR2 SVGAGI. CDR3 length: 14 residues. The DNA for the CDR3 is TGCACCAGCAGTGATACCGGGACCGCGGGGGCCCAGTGCTTC. It is translated as CTSSDTGTAGAQCF.

Comments on this clonotype: It is likely a read error, because the conserved phenylalanine at the end of the CDR3 is missing. The J gene is TRBJ2-3, the V gene TRBV5-1; D call uncertain. This CDR3 comprises 16 residues. Per germline, CDR1 SGHRS and CDR2 YFSETQ. V shed 0 bases and J shed 0 bases, with 11 bases lying between them. CDR3 nucleotide sequence: TGCGCCAGCAGCTTGGGGATAGCCCTTAGCACAGATACGCAGTATTAT. It translates to CASSLGIALSTDTQYY.

The chain has TRBV12-3 or TRBV12-4 and TRBJ2-5, with a weak D call TRBD1 (7 bases). The CDR3 is made up of 16 amino acids. Trimming shortened V by 2 bases and J by 1 base, and 14 bases separated the two germline ends. This CDR3 reads CASSLRQGGLQETQYF. The CDR3 DNA sequence: TGTGCCAGCAGTTTAAGGCAGGGGGGTCTCCAAGAGACCCAGTACTTC.

This sequence joins TRBV29-1 and TRBJ2-7; 9 positions match TRBD2. The J segment lost 7 bases and the V segment lost 4 bases, leaving 14 bases of the junction unmatched. Germline CDR1 and CDR2: SQVTM and ANQGSEA. The CDR3 loop spans 15 amino acids. The CDR3 region is CSVVIRAGGSGEQYF. The CDR3 nucleotides read TGCAGCGTTGTTATTCGGGCGGGAGGGTCTGGTGAGCAGTACTTC.

This clonotype was counted a few times. This could be a read error, since a much larger clone is one nucleotide away. The chain has TRBV6-1 and TRBJ1-5; D might be TRBD1 (5 bases). CDR3 length: 15 residues. The germline gives CDR1 MNHNS, CDR2 SASEGT. V gave up 6 bases and J gave up 4 bases, with 16 bases separating them. CDR3: CASRLGSGWNQPQHF. DNA of the CDR3: TGTGCCAGCAGGCTGGGTTCAGGGTGGAATCAGCCCCAGCATTTT.

In its sample, this clonotype was seen a few times. A much larger clone differs by one base, so this may be a read error. This sequence joins TRBV20-1 and TRBJ2-3; 9 nucleotides agree with TRBD2. The CDR3 has 16 amino acids. Unmatched junction bases numbered 17, after V lost 8 bases and J lost 5 bases. Germline CDR1 reads DFQATT; CDR2 reads SNEGSKA (reference sequence). The CDR3 DNA sequence: TGCAGTACTCCTCCTTTGCGGGGGGGCCAAATAGATACGCAGTATTTT. Protein sequence: CSTPPLRGGQIDTQYF.

As to this clonotype: The conserved closing phenylalanine or tryptophan is absent in this CDR3, likely reflecting a read error. The CDR3 here is CASNYGRAPLHL. CDR3 bases: TGTGCCAGCAATTATGGCAGAGCACCCCTCCACTTA. The chain recombines TRBV6-6 with TRBJ1-6; D gene uncertain. The germline gives CDR1 MNHNY, CDR2 SVGAGI (reference sequence). The V end lost 7 bases, the J end lost 11 bases, and 12 bases lay between the germline ends. The CDR3 totals 12 residues.

Of note for this clonotype: A read error is possible here, since a much larger clone lies one base away. The rearrangement uses TRBV10-3 and TRBJ2-7; D is undetermined. The germline gives CDR1 ENHRY, CDR2 SYGVKD. The CDR3 sequence is 12 residues long. The CDR3: CTISDPNREQYF. The CDR3 region has the DNA TGTACCATCAGTGACCCGAATCGCGAGCAGTACTTC.

The chain uses TRBV20-1 and TRBJ2-1, with unresolved D. The germline gives CDR1 DFQATT, CDR2 SNEGSKA (reference sequence). The CDR3 is made up of 14 amino acids. This CDR3 is CSHNGTLNYNEQFF. Here the CDR3 DNA reads TGCAGCCACAACGGTACCCTGAACTACAATGAGCAGTTCTTC.

The chain has TRBV20-1 and TRBJ1-4; D is possibly TRBD1 (5 bases). The germline CDR1 and CDR2 sequences are DFQATT and SNEGSKA (reference sequence). This CDR3 region has 13 residues. Here the CDR3 reads CNVWDSLNEKLFF. The CDR3, as DNA: TGCAATGTTTGGGACTCTTTAAATGAAAAACTGTTTTTT.

This clonotype was picked up a small number of times. At one end, the junction sequence differs from germline, possibly due to a read error. The gene calls are TRBV6-5 and TRBJ1-2; possible D gene TRBD1, 5 bases. The CDR3 covers 17 residues. The germline V gene has CDR1 MNHEY and CDR2 SVGAGI. Here the CDR3 DNA reads TGTGCTAGCAGTTCACCGGGACGGAGAGCGACTAACAATGGCTACACCTTC. Residues: CASSSPGRRATNNGYTF.

V gene TRBV11-2 combines with J gene TRBJ1-1; D unresolved. Trimming shortened V by 1 base and J by 1 base, and 10 bases separated the two germline ends. The CDR3 length is 15 residues. CDR1 is SGHAT and CDR2 is FQNNGV in the germline V gene. The CDR3 region is CASSLGPGENTEAFF. The CDR3 coding sequence is TGTGCCAGCAGCTTAGGCCCCGGGGAGAACACTGAAGCTTTCTTT.

This clonotype was counted ten times or more. The rearrangement joins TRBV20-1 to TRBJ2-7, with D perhaps TRBD2 (7 bases). V shed 3 bases and J shed 6 bases, with 21 bases lying between them. The CDR3 is 15 residues long. Germline lookup yields CDR1 DFQATT and CDR2 SNEGSKA (reference sequence). The CDR3 region has the DNA TGCAGTGCTAGGGGGGGGCGGGAACTGAGACGCGAGCAGTACTTC. Amino acids: CSARGGRELRREQYF.

A few counts support this clonotype. The gene calls are TRBV6-2 or TRBV6-3 and TRBJ2-7; 9 bases align to TRBD2. V gave up 7 bases and J gave up 2 bases; unmatched junction bases: 9. CDR3 length: 15 amino acids. Germline CDR1 reads MNHEY; CDR2 reads SVGEGT. The CDR3 here is CASTSGLAGAYEQYF. CDR3 bases: TGTGCCAGCACTTCGGGACTAGCTGGAGCCTACGAGCAGTACTTC.